This T cell receptor (beta chain) was sequenced for a study of post-analysis software for immune sequencing data. Study-level points and caveats: Among multiple sclerosis patients, normalized Chao1 diversity was significantly below that of controls. In patients, TRBV5-6, TRBV5-1 and TRBV20-1 belonged to five TRBV segments found more frequently than in controls.

Unique molecular identifiers featured in each of the TCR beta cDNA libraries. TCRdb re-called the PCR reads with MiXCR, one entry per CDR3 protein. The table records around 770,000 distinct CDR3 sequences, under 60% of them present only once. This CDR3 is built from 15 residues. Germline V lookup: CDR1 DFQATT, CDR2 SNEGSKA (reference sequence). V lost 3 bases to trimming and J lost 6 bases; unmatched junction nucleotides: 10. This clonotype has more than one count but fewer than ten. Its antigen remains unknown. The source of this sequence is a girl between 10 and 17 years old with multiple sclerosis. The chain employs TRBV20-1 and TRBJ2-1; TRBD2 aligns across 8 bases. Input material: blood. The chain's CDR3 is CSARDSGNVPNEQFF. In DNA form, the CDR3 reads TGCAGTGCTAGGGATAGCGGGAATGTACCCAATGAGCAGTTCTTC.